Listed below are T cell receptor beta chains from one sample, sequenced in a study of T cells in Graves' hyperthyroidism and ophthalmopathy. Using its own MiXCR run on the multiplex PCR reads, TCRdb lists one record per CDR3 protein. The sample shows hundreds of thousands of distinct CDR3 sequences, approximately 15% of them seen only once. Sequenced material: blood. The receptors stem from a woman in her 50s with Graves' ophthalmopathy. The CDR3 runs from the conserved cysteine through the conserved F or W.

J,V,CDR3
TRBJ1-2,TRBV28,CASFSTADYGYTF
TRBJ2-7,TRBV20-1,CSATDRGISYEQYF
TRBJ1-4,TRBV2,CASSRDTPNEKLFF
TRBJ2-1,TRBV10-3,CASQGASGTSHNEQFF
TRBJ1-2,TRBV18,CASSQMSGSSNYGYTF
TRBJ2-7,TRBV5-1,CASSLISSYEQYF
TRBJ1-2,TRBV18,CASSPSGQGAGGYTF
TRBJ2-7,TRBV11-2,CASSPIAGAVYEQYF
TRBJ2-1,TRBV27,CASSLSRQTYNEQFF
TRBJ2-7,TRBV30,CAWSVNDYEQYF
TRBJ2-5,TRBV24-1,CATSDSVRQETQYF
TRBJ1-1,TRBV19,CASSMQYQWGTEAFF
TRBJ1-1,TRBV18,CASSPLWEKVDTEAFF
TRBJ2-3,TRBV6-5,CASSYLGRDTQYF
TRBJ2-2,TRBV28,CASSFSSANTGELFF
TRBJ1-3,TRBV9,CASSPSTRTSGNTIYF
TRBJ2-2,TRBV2,CASSEVTLNTGELFF
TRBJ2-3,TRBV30,CAWSGQGVAGKQYF
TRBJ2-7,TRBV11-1,CASSLNLYGTSTYEQYF
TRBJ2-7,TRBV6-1,CASSVGLTYEQYF
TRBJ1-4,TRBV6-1,CASTAPGVGEKLFF
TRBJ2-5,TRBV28,CASSLAGGQETQYF
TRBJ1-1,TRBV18,CASSPIPGLGTEAFF
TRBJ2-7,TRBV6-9,CASSFRLGTYEQYF
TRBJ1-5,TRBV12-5,CASGPPTGEEGQPQHF
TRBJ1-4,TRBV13,CASSRGQGAEKLFF
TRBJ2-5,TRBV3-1,CASRKRRWTSGPIAIQETQYF
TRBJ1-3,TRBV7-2,CASSRDLLGQGRLGRVSGNTIYF
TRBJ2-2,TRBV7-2,CASSLAGGPTGELFF